This entry lists 20 T cell receptor beta chains sequenced from one sample in a study of blood T cells in healthy people across ages. A second roughly 7 to 12 cycle PCR used barcoded and J-beta primers. TCRdb re-called the 5' RACE reads through MiXCR, storing one row per CDR3 protein. The data show about 1.4 million distinct CDR3 sequences, approximately 59% seen once. Sequencing was done on a sample of blood. These receptors all stem from a man aged 18 to 29 in good health.

This clonotype has only one observation. The chain uses TRBV3-1 and TRBJ1-4; D unclear. This CDR3 has 14 amino acids. The germline V gene has CDR1 LGHDT and CDR2 YNNKEL (reference sequence). V dropped 1 base and J dropped 2 bases, with 5 bases sitting between them. This chain's CDR3 is CASSQGVTNEKLFF. The DNA for the CDR3 is TGTGCCAGCAGCCAAGGGGTGACTAATGAAAAACTGTTTTTT.

The J gene is TRBJ2-7, the V gene TRBV6-2 or TRBV6-3, with D unclear. The CDR3 covers 12 residues. Trimming cost V 6 bases and J 2 bases, with 8 bases left between them. In germline, CDR1 is MNHEY, CDR2 SVGEGT. The CDR3 reads CASSGWAYEQYF. The CDR3 region has the DNA TGTGCCAGCAGCGGCTGGGCCTACGAGCAGTACTTC.

Details on this clonotype: Mismatch with germline at one junction end may stem from a read error. The chain is built from TRBV14 and TRBJ1-6; TRBD1 is a possible D gene (5 bases). CDR1 and CDR2 from the germline V gene are SGHDN and FVKESK. The CDR3 is 18 residues long. CDR3 bases: TGTGCCAGCAGTCAAGAGCGGGGATCAGGACGGGGCCATTCACCCCTCCACTTT. Its protein is CASSQERGSGRGHSPLHF.

The chain employs TRBV5-1 and TRBJ2-1; D may be TRBD1 or TRBD2 (5 bases each). The CDR3 extends over 15 amino acids. With 0 bases removed from V and 7 bases from J, the gap between germline ends came to 14 bases. Germline CDR1 reads SGHRS; CDR2 reads YFSETQ. In DNA form, the CDR3 reads TGCGCCAGCAGCTTGGTGCCGGGACGGTATAATGAGCAGTTCTTC. Translating gives CASSLVPGRYNEQFF.

The chain uses TRBV10-2 and TRBJ2-5; possibly TRBD2 for D (5 bases). The germline V gene has CDR1 WSHSY and CDR2 SAAADI. This CDR3 spans 16 amino acids. V was shortened by 11 bases and J by 4 bases, with 26 bases between the two germline ends. CDR3 residues: CAGPVRWLGEGETQYF. In DNA form, the CDR3 reads TGCGCCGGCCCGGTACGGTGGTTGGGAGAAGGAGAGACCCAGTACTTC.

This chain connects TRBV28 to TRBJ1-5, with a possible D match to TRBD1 (5 bases). In germline, CDR1 is MDHEN, CDR2 SYDVKM. The CDR3 totals 14 residues. V was trimmed by 7 bases and J by 2 bases, leaving 12 bases between them. The CDR3 DNA reads TGTGCCAGCACGGGCAGGGACGGCAATCAGCCCCAGCATTTT. Translated: CASTGRDGNQPQHF.

This chain connects TRBV30 to TRBJ2-7; TRBD2 matches at 7 bases. CDR1 GTSNPN and CDR2 SVGIG come from the germline V gene (reference sequence). The CDR3 sequence is 16 residues long. V shed 4 bases, J shed 0 bases, and the junction held 12 bases outside the gene matches. This CDR3 is CAWTSYSGLSSYEQYF. CDR3 DNA sequence: TGTGCCTGGACCAGCTATAGCGGGCTGAGCTCCTACGAGCAGTACTTC.

This clonotype was seen a few times. The chain is built from TRBV20-1 and TRBJ2-5; D tentatively reads TRBD1 or TRBD2 (5 bases each). Trimming took off 0 bases at V and 9 bases at J, with 17 bases between the two ends. Germline CDR1 DFQATT, CDR2 SNEGSKA (reference sequence). The CDR3 contains 14 residues. CDR3 DNA sequence: TGCAGTGCTAGAGAGGTTAGGGGCCCCGGGGCCCAGTACTTC. It yields the protein CSAREVRGPGAQYF.

CDR3 amino acids: CASSLVSGGRGSYNEQFF. CDR3 nucleotides: TGTGCCAGCAGCTTAGTCTCGGGAGGGAGGGGTTCCTACAATGAGCAGTTCTTC. The chain links TRBV11-3 to TRBJ2-1; 8 bases align to TRBD2. Germline V gene lookup returns CDR1 SGHNT and CDR2 YENEEA. Trimming removed 1 base from V and 1 base from J; junction bases left unmatched: 9. The CDR3 loop spans 18 amino acids.

V and J are TRBV4-1 and TRBJ2-7, with D perhaps matching TRBD1 (7 bases). CDR3 length equals 14 residues. Trimming shortened V by 4 bases and J by 6 bases, and 16 bases separated the two germline ends. The germline V gene has CDR1 MGHRA and CDR2 YSYEKL. CDR3 in amino acids: CASSLTGRRSEQYF. The CDR3 DNA follows: TGCGCCAGCAGCCTGACAGGGAGGAGGTCCGAGCAGTACTTC.

This chain joins TRBV6-5 and TRBJ1-2; the D is unclear. The V end lost 7 bases, the J end lost 5 bases, and 20 bases lay between the germline ends. CDR1 MNHEY and CDR2 SVGAGI come from the germline V gene. The CDR3 has 15 residues. The CDR3 nucleotides read TGTGCCAGCACCTACGTGGGGAGGGTGGGATATGGCTACACCTTC. It yields the protein CASTYVGRVGYGYTF.

V gene TRBV12-3 or TRBV12-4 combines with J gene TRBJ2-7; 7 positions match TRBD1. The CDR3 runs to 19 residues. Trimming at V came to 5 bases and at J to 4 bases, leaving 23 bases not matched to a gene. The CDR3 coding sequence is TGTGCCAGCAGTGACCGAGGGACAGAAGGGAAACGATTAATTTACGAGCAGTACTTC. Translation: CASSDRGTEGKRLIYEQYF.

This clonotype was seen a few times. This chain connects TRBV20-1 to TRBJ1-2; weak D call: TRBD1 (5 bases). Between the trimmed V and J ends, which lost 5 bases and 7 bases, there was a span of 11 bases. The CDR3 has 11 residues. Germline assignment: CDR1 DFQATT and CDR2 SNEGSKA (reference sequence). The CDR3 protein is CSALVGGGYTF. CDR3 sequence (DNA): TGCAGTGCTCTGGTCGGGGGTGGCTACACCTTC.

This clonotype appeared many times. The chain carries TRBV29-1 and TRBJ1-1; possible D gene TRBD1, 6 bases. CDR1 and CDR2 (germline): SQVTM, ANQGSEA. Trimming took 7 bases from V and 11 from J, leaving 23 bases between them. The CDR3 extends over 13 amino acids. CDR3 sequence: CSASEGGRDPAFF. DNA for the CDR3: TGCAGCGCCTCGGAGGGGGGCAGGGATCCGGCTTTCTTT. The whole variable domain, filled in from reference TRBV29-1 and TRBJ1-1, reads SAVISQKPSRDICQRGTSLTIQCQVDSQVTMMFWYRQQPGQSLTLIATANQGSEATYESGFVIDKFPISRPNLTFSTLTVSNMSPEDSSIYLCSASEGGRDPAFFGQGTRLTVV.

The rearrangement uses TRBV28 and TRBJ2-3; D remains unclear. The V end lost 7 bases, the J end lost 0 bases, and 14 bases lay between the germline ends. The germline V gene has CDR1 MDHEN and CDR2 SYDVKM. The CDR3 sequence is 15 residues long. The CDR3 region has the DNA TGTGCCAGCACCCGAACAGCCGCTAGCACAGATACGCAGTATTTT. This translates into CASTRTAASTDTQYF.

The chain recombines TRBV27 with TRBJ1-2, with D unresolved. The CDR3 is 13 residues long. V gave up 0 bases and J gave up 7 bases, with 9 bases separating them. Germline values: CDR1 MNHEY, CDR2 SMNVEV (reference sequence). The CDR3, as DNA: TGTGCCAGCAGTTTATCGGGATCGGGTGGCTACACCTTC. Translated, it gives CASSLSGSGGYTF.

The CDR3 DNA follows: TGCAGTGCTAGAGTACTAGCGGGGGGACCCTACAATGAGCAGTTCTTC. As protein: CSARVLAGGPYNEQFF. J is TRBJ2-1 and V is TRBV20-1; 12 bases match TRBD2. The ends lost 1 base at V and 2 bases at J; junction bases unmatched: 3. The length of the CDR3 is 16 residues. The germline CDR1 and CDR2 sequences are DFQATT and SNEGSKA (reference sequence).

The chain joins TRBV29-1 to TRBJ2-5; TRBD2 agrees at 9 bases. Trimming at V came to 7 bases and at J to 11 bases, leaving 17 bases not matched to a gene. Germline CDR1 and CDR2: SQVTM and ANQGSEA. The CDR3 runs 14 residues. CDR3 sequence reads: CSATTSGYGNEQYF. As DNA, the CDR3 is TGCAGCGCCACGACTAGCGGTTATGGCAATGAGCAGTACTTC.

A few counts support this clonotype. CDR3 loop: CSVDTDLETQYF. The DNA of the CDR3 is TGCAGCGTTGATACCGATCTCGAGACCCAGTACTTC. The V and J genes are TRBV29-1 and TRBJ2-5; D unclear. Germline V gene data show CDR1 as SQVTM and CDR2 as ANQGSEA. V was cut by 3 bases and J by 5 bases, with 10 bases left in between. CDR3 size: 12 residues.

This sequence joins TRBV11-1 and TRBJ2-4; D ambiguous. The J call may be in error: the DNA end matches TRBJ2-5 better. The CDR3 loop spans 21 amino acids. Germline V gene data show CDR1 as SGHAT and CDR2 as FQDESV (reference sequence). This CDR3 is CASSPPVDYSLPVVVQETQYF. CDR3 nucleotides: TGTGCCAGCAGCCCTCCTGTGGATTACAGCCTCCCAGTCGTAGTCCAAGAGACCCAGTACTTC.